This record covers a single TCR beta chain. Its antigen is currently unknown. These data come from a study of T cells expressing NK-cell markers. Study at large: From sorted CD3+CD56+NKG2C+, CD3+CD56+NKG2C- and CD3+CD56-NKG2C+ T cells came the TCR beta repertoires. Study-level findings and limits: For four donors, these clonotypes were likewise the leading ones in the CD3+CD56-NKG2C+ fraction. Dominant NKG2C+ clonotypes made up roughly 1.0-8% of CD8+ T cells in several donors.

Germline CDR1 and CDR2: DFQATT and SNEGSKA (reference sequence). The CDR3 is 13 amino acids. Beta-chain TCR cDNA was generated via 5'RACE template switching with UMIs. No DNA is given; TCRdb re-called the 5' RACE reads and lists each CDR3 protein once. The sample has some 280,000 distinct CDR3 sequences. The chain uses TRBV20-1 and TRBJ1-1. The sequenced sample consisted of blood T cells: a sorted CD56 or NKG2C T cell subset, CD4+ or CD8+ T cells, or bulk PBMC T cells (not recorded which). The clonotype was recovered from a man aged 18 to 29 in good health. The CDR3 region is CSARDLGVVEAFF.